A selection of T cell receptor beta chains follows, all from one sample in a study of Tregs in tolerant kidney transplant recipients. TCRdb keeps only in-frame clones here, not all; method: immunoSEQ multiplex PCR. The sample records around 66,000 clones, approximately 83% being singletons. This specimen consisted of Tregs from blood, obtained before the transplant. The receptors were gathered from a human donor who received a combined kidney and bone marrow transplant. Both conserved end residues are part of each CDR3. D genes are given only for firm matches. Size tells how often a clone was seen (once, few, many) or the class of an expanded clone, and some rows leave it out.

>TRBJ1-5|-|TRBV6-1|TRBD1
CASKGTANNQPQHF
TGTGCCAGCAAGGGGACAGCGAACAATCAGCCCCAGCATTTT
>TRBJ1-4|once|TRBV29-1|-
CSVGGAEKLFF
TGCAGCGTTGGAGGGGCGGAAAAACTGTTTTTT
>TRBJ2-7|-|TRBV28|-
CASSPTRGEQYF
TGTGCCAGCAGCCCAACCCGGGGAGAGCAGTACTTC
>TRBJ1-2|few|TRBV14|-
CASSLTWDLNGYTF
TGTGCCAGCAGCCTTACTTGGGACTTGAATGGCTACACCTTC
>TRBJ2-3|-|TRBV6-6|-
CASSLGGAEDTQYF
TGTGCCAGCAGTTTAGGGGGGGCTGAAGATACGCAGTATTTT
>TRBJ1-1|-|TRBV18|-
CASSKTRGILEAFF
TGTGCCAGCTCAAAGACCCGAGGGATCCTTGAAGCTTTCTTT
>TRBJ2-7|-|TRBV11-2|TRBD2
CASTLAGVHYEQYF
TGTGCCAGCACACTAGCGGGAGTACACTACGAGCAGTACTTC
>TRBJ1-5|-|TRBV5-1|-
CASSLDPFRQGDQPQHF
TGCGCCAGCAGCTTGGACCCCTTTCGGCAGGGTGATCAGCCCCAGCATTTT
>TRBJ2-3|once|TRBV2|TRBD1
CASSSRQGATDTQYF
TGTGCCAGCAGTTCGAGACAGGGGGCCACAGATACGCAGTATTTT
>TRBJ2-7|-|TRBV27|-
CASGSPGTSTKYF
TGTGCCAGCGGATCACCCGGGACATCGACCAAGTACTTC
>TRBJ1-4|-|TRBV28|-
CASSPSWAGNEKLFF
TGTGCCAGCAGTCCGAGTTGGGCGGGTAATGAAAAACTGTTTTTT
>TRBJ1-1|few|TRBV5-6|-
CASSWTGRGTEAFF
TGTGCCAGCAGCTGGACGGGACGTGGGACTGAAGCTTTCTTT
>TRBJ1-1|-|TRBV5-5|-
CASSLVSGFGEAFF
TGTGCCAGCAGCTTGGTTAGTGGGTTCGGTGAAGCTTTCTTT
>TRBJ2-7|-|TRBV7-8|TRBD2
CASSPRLKTSGRYSYEQYF
TGTGCCAGCAGCCCCAGGCTGAAAACCAGCGGGAGGTATTCCTACGAGCAGTACTTC
>TRBJ2-7|-|TRBV7-8|TRBD2
CASSLGAGGSHEQYF
TGTGCCAGCAGCTTAGGAGCGGGGGGGTCCCACGAGCAGTACTTC
>TRBJ1-1|few|TRBV4-1|-
CASSRGPAGDTEAFF
TGCGCCAGCAGCCGCGGGCCCGCAGGGGACACTGAAGCTTTCTTT
>TRBJ1-5|-|TRBV10-1|-
CASSERGEGNQPQHF
TGCGCCAGCAGTGAACGGGGAGAGGGCAATCAGCCCCAGCATTTT
>TRBJ1-2|-|TRBV19|-
CASSPGGAGYGYTF
TGTGCCAGTAGTCCCGGTGGGGCAGGGTACGGCTACACCTTC
>TRBJ2-1|-|TRBV18|TRBD2
CASSPVAGTTWGQFF
TGTGCCAGCTCACCAGTAGCGGGAACGACATGGGGGCAGTTCTTC
>TRBJ1-2|once|TRBV5-4|TRBD1
CASSQIHRGENNGYTF
TGTGCCAGCAGCCAGATTCACAGGGGAGAAAATAATGGCTACACCTTC
>TRBJ1-2|-|TRBV10-3|-
CAISESGTAFYTF
TGTGCCATCAGTGAGTCGGGAACAGCGTTCTACACCTTC
>TRBJ1-2|few|TRBV6-9|-
CASSNGGGGYTF
TGTGCCAGCAGTAACGGCGGGGGTGGCTACACCTTC
>TRBJ1-2|once|TRBV19|TRBD1
CASSPRQGDGYTF
TGTGCCAGTAGTCCAAGACAGGGTGATGGCTACACCTTC
>TRBJ1-2|-|TRBV10-3|-
CAIRDTLNYGYTF
TGTGCCATCAGGGACACCCTAAACTATGGCTACACCTTC
>TRBJ1-1|-|TRBV29-1|-
CSGTRGPNTEAFF
TGCAGCGGGACCAGAGGGCCGAACACTGAAGCTTTCTTT
>TRBJ1-1|-|TRBV20-1|-
CSAKYQADAFF
TGCAGTGCTAAATATCAGGCGGATGCTTTCTTT
>TRBJ2-3|-|TRBV5-1|-
CASTRDQITDTQYF
TGCGCCAGCACCAGAGACCAAATCACAGATACGCAGTATTTT
>TRBJ1-5|once|TRBV21-1|-
CASSKGENQPQHF
TGTGCCAGCAGCAAAGGTGAAAATCAGCCCCAGCATTTT
>TRBJ2-1|-|TRBV6-1|TRBD2
CASTGGPYNEQFF
TGTGCCAGCACGGGAGGGCCCTACAATGAGCAGTTCTTC
>TRBJ1-2|once|TRBV6-5|-
CASSSRTNYGYTF
TGTGCCAGCAGTTCGCGGACTAACTATGGCTACACCTTC
>TRBJ2-7|-|TRBV6-6|-
CASSYSEGAGGEQYF
TGTGCCAGCAGTTACTCGGAGGGGGCGGGGGGCGAGCAGTACTTC
>TRBJ2-1|-|TRBV10-3|TRBD1
CAIRLTGAYNEQFF
TGTGCCATCAGGCTGACAGGGGCCTACAATGAGCAGTTCTTC
>TRBJ2-7|-|TRBV6-1|TRBD2
CASSESGGGPYEQYF
TGTGCCAGCAGTGAATCCGGCGGGGGGCCCTACGAGCAGTACTTC
>TRBJ2-7|-|TRBV5-1|TRBD1
CASSLGPGQGVDEQYF
TGCGCCAGCAGCTTGGGCCCAGGACAGGGAGTTGACGAGCAGTACTTC
>TRBJ2-1|-|TRBV5-1|TRBD2
CASSPGLAGGWVEQFF
TGCGCCAGCAGCCCGGGACTAGCGGGAGGCTGGGTTGAGCAGTTCTTC
>TRBJ2-3|-|TRBV6-6|TRBD2
CASRGAGAGDLNTQYF
TGTGCCAGCAGGGGCGCCGGAGCGGGGGACCTCAATACGCAGTATTTT
>TRBJ2-7|-|TRBV7-2|-
CASSFPSSYEQYF
TGTGCCAGCAGCTTCCCTAGCTCCTACGAGCAGTACTTC
>TRBJ2-2|-|TRBV5-1|-
CASSTLPSSGELFF
TGCGCCAGCAGCACCCTTCCTAGCAGCGGGGAGCTGTTTTTT
>TRBJ2-7|-|TRBV5-1|-
CASSLAVLGGEQYF
TGCGCCAGCAGCTTGGCAGTCCTTGGGGGAGAGCAGTACTTC
>TRBJ1-4|once|TRBV5-6|-
CASSLDGRPTNEKLFF
TGTGCCAGCAGCTTGGACGGCCGGCCAACTAATGAAAAACTGTTTTTT
>TRBJ1-1|-|TRBV5-1|TRBD1
CASSRTTGEGTEAFF
TGCGCCAGCAGCCGGACCACAGGGGAGGGCACTGAAGCTTTCTTT
>TRBJ2-5|-|TRBV2|TRBD2
CASNGLAGVETQYF
TGTGCCAGCAATGGACTAGCGGGAGTAGAGACCCAGTACTTC
>TRBJ1-3|-|TRBV6-5|-
CASRSGNTIYF
TGTGCCAGCAGGTCCGGAAACACCATATATTTT
>TRBJ2-2|-|TRBV5-4|-
CASSPARGAGTGELFF
TGTGCCAGCAGCCCGGCGCGGGGCGCGGGCACCGGGGAGCTGTTTTTT
>TRBJ1-2|-|TRBV7-8|TRBD1
CASSLKGQGLGYTF
TGTGCCAGCAGCTTAAAGGGACAGGGGCTTGGCTACACCTTC
>TRBJ1-2|-|TRBV7-2|TRBD1
CASSLVGGQGSGYTF
TGTGCCAGCAGCTTAGTGGGGGGACAGGGAAGCGGCTACACCTTC
>TRBJ2-7|-|TRBV7-8|TRBD2
CASSTRLAGSYEQYF
TGTGCCAGCAGCACCCGACTAGCGGGGTCTTACGAGCAGTACTTC
>TRBJ1-6|-|TRBV19|TRBD1
CASSILPSISGTALHF
TGTGCCAGTAGTATCCTACCCTCAATATCCGGGACAGCACTCCACTTT
>TRBJ1-2|-|TRBV6-5|TRBD1
CASSYSEQGGPYGYTF
TGTGCCAGCAGTTACTCAGAGCAGGGGGGGCCCTATGGCTACACCTTC